This T cell receptor beta chain was recorded in a study of radiotherapy plus CTLA-4 blockade in lung cancer. Repertoires were generated with immunoSEQ multiplex PCR, while TCRdb's copy carries only in-frame clones and drops some. The sample contains roughly 32,000 clones, 70% of which appear only once. Per the germline V gene, CDR1 is SNHLY and CDR2 is FYNNEI. The CDR3 is 13 residues long. V lost 10 bases, J lost 0 bases, and 10 bases lay in between. Here the sequenced sample was peripheral blood, taken from a patient treated with radiotherapy plus ipilimumab. The receptor was isolated from a human donor with non-small cell lung cancer who had stable disease on radiotherapy plus ipilimumab. V is TRBV2 and J is TRBJ2-1, with a possible D match to TRBD2 (5 bases). The CDR3 sequence: CATQAGSYNEQFF. CDR3 DNA sequence: TGTGCCACCCAGGCGGGCTCCTACAATGAGCAGTTCTTC.